Sequencing of this TCR beta chain was carried out in a study of radiation and T cells in renal cell carcinoma. This clone is a singleton in its sample. What it binds is not known. Stated time point: baseline pretreatment blood. As to treatment: 15 Gy SBRT to primary tumor, nephrectomy 4 weeks later. Blood was sampled at baseline, 2 weeks and 4 weeks after SBRT. The tumor was a clear cell renal cell carcinoma. Using immunoSEQ multiplex PCR, the repertoire was profiled, and TCRdb retains in-frame clones only, with some absent. The sample includes about 130,000 clones, around nine tenths seen only once; the top ten take around 12%. Whole-study results and caveats: Top tumor clonotypes rose in blood 2 weeks post-radiation, then contracted.

V gave up 5 bases and J gave up 4 bases; unmatched junction bases: 9. From germline, CDR1 is LNHDA and CDR2 SQIVND (reference sequence). The CDR3 runs to 15 residues. This receptor was obtained from a woman aged 45 to 65 with renal cell carcinoma. Source: blood, taken from a patient whose treatment included radiotherapy and nephrectomy. The V gene is TRBV19, the J gene TRBJ2-7, with 9 bases matching TRBD1. Here the CDR3 DNA reads TGTGCCAGTAGTCCAGGGACAGGGTCAACTTACGAGCAGTACTTC. The encoded protein is CASSPGTGSTYEQYF.